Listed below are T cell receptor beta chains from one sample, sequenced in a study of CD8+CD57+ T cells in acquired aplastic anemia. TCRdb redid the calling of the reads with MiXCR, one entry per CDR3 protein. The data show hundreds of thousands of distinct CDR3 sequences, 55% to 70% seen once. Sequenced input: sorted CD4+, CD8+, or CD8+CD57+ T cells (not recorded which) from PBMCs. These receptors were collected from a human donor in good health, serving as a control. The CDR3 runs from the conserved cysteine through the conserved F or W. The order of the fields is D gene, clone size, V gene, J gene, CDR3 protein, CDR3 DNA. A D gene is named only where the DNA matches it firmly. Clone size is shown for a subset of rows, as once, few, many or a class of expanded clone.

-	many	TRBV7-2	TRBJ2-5	CASSLGLMAGASQETQYF	TGTGCCAGCAGCTTGGGACTCATGGCGGGGGCCTCGCAAGAGACCCAGTACTTC
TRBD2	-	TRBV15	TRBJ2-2	CATTRRGGNTGELFF	TGCGCCACCACCAGGCGGGGGGGGAACACTGGGGAGCTGTTTTTT
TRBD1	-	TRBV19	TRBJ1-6	CASTRSTGGANDSPLHF	TGTGCCAGTACCCGCTCGACAGGGGGCGCGAATGATTCACCCCTCCACTTT
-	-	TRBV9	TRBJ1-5	CASSLDRITAAQHF	TGTGCCAGCAGCTTGGACCGTATCACTGCGGCGCAGCATTTT
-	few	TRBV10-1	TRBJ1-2	CARIQGPGYGYTF	TGCGCCAGAATACAGGGCCCTGGCTATGGCTACACCTTC
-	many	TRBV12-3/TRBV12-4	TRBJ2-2	CASTPERAPGELFF	TGTGCCAGCACCCCAGAACGAGCCCCCGGGGAGCTGTTTTTT
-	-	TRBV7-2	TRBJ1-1	CASTPRADGKAFF	TGTGCCAGCACCCCCCGCGCGGACGGAAAAGCTTTCTTT
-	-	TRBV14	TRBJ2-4	CASSLNTHTVPYF	TGTGCCAGCAGCTTAAATACCCACACCGTTCCGTACTTC
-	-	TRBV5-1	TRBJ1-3	CASRVLPGNTIYF	TGCGCCAGTAGAGTGCTACCAGGAAACACCATATATTTT
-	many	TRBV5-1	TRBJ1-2	CASSPEGDYGYTF	TGTGCCAGCAGCCCCGAAGGCGATTATGGCTACACCTTC
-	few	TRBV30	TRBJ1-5	CAWSVQDSVSNQPQHF	TGTGCCTGGAGTGTACAGGACAGCGTTAGCAATCAGCCCCAGCATTTT
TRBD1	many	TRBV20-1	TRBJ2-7	CSATPTGNLYEQYF	TGCAGTGCTACCCCGACAGGGAATCTCTACGAGCAGTACTTC
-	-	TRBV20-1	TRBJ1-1	CSARGTSGAIF	TGCAGTGCTAGAGGGACTAGCGGGGCTATCTTT
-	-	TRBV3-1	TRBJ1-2	CASSRTEANYGYTF	TGTGCCAGCAGCCGGACGGAAGCTAACTATGGCTACACCTTC
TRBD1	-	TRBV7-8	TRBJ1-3	CASSPTGANGGNTYF	TGTGCCAGCAGCCCGACAGGGGCAAACGGTGGAAACACCTATTTT
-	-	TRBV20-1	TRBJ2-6	CSATGASNTVGANVLTF	TGCAGTGCTACAGGGGCTTCGAACACTGTGGGGGCCAACGTCCTGACTTTC
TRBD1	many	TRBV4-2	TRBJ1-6	CASSQGPGQGMSPLHF	TGTGCCAGCAGCCAAGGTCCGGGACAGGGTATGTCACCCCTCCACTTT
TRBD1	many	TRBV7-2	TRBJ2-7	CASRPGTAPSYEQYF	TGTGCCAGCAGACCTGGGACAGCTCCCTCCTACGAGCAGTACTTC
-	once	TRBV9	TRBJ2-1	CASSNRGVALDEQFF	TGTGCCAGCAGCAATAGGGGGGTAGCATTAGATGAGCAGTTCTTC
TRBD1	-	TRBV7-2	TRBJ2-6	CASSLEQGAYVLTF	TGTGCCAGCAGCTTAGAGCAGGGGGCTTACGTCCTGACTTTC
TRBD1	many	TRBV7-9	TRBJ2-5	CASSLNTGGGETQYF	TGTGCCAGCAGCTTAAATACAGGGGGCGGAGAGACCCAGTACTTC
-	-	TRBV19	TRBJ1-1	CASRSIGGLNTEAFF	TGTGCCAGTAGATCCATAGGGGGTTTGAACACTGAAGCTTTCTTT
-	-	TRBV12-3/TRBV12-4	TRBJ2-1	CDSSFYICSAGHPGLAGHEQFF	-
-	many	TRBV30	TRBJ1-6	CAWSSGRNSPLHF	TGTGCCTGGAGTTCTGGTAGAAATTCACCCCTCCACTTT
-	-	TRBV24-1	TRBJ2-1	CATSEGRIDRVDNEQFF	TGTGCCACCAGTGAAGGGAGGATAGACAGGGTTGACAATGAGCAGTTCTTC
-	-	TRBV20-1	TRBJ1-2	CSANQGTGHGYTF	TGCAGTGCTAACCAGGGAACAGGACATGGCTACACCTTC
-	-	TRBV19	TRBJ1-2	CASSIRQINGYTF	TGTGCCAGTAGTATAAGACAAATTAATGGCTACACCTTC
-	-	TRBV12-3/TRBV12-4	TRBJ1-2	CASSPSTSHAAGSNYGYTF	TGTGCCAGCAGCCCGTCTACTTCACATGCGGCAGGTTCGAACTATGGCTACACCTTC
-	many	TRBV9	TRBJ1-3	CASSTSGGPGNTIYF	TGTGCCAGCAGCACCTCCGGGGGACCTGGAAACACCATATATTTT
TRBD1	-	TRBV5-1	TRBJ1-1	CASRTGADMNTEAFF	TGCGCCAGCAGGACAGGGGCTGACATGAACACTGAAGCTTTCTTT
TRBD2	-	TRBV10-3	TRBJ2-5	CAISEIAGGWETQYF	TGTGCCATCAGTGAGATAGCGGGGGGATGGGAGACCCAGTACTTC
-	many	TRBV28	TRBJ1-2	CASSTGEGLGGYTF	TGTGCCAGCAGCACCGGTGAAGGGCTCGGGGGCTACACCTTC
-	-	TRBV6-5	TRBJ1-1	CASRVVGQNTEAFF	TGTGCCAGCCGAGTAGTCGGACAGAACACTGAAGCTTTCTTT
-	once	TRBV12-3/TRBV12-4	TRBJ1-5	CASTFGGRQPQHF	TGTGCCAGCACCTTCGGGGGGCGTCAGCCCCAGCATTTT
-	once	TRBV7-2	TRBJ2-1	CASSLSAAGDSELFF	TGTGCCAGCAGCTTAAGTGCAGCAGGGGACTCTGAGCTCTTCTTC
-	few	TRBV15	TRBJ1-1	CATSRVVSGANVLTFF	TGTGCCACCAGCAGAGTCGTCTCTGGGGCCAACGTCCTGACTTTCTTT
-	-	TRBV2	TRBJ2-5	CATSRQGRGTRETHYF	TGTGCCACCAGCCGACAGGGTCGAGGCACCCGGGAGACGCATTACTTC
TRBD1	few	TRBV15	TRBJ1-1	CATSSGQAWDHEAFF	TGTGCCACCAGCTCCGGACAGGCTTGGGATCATGAAGCTTTCTTT
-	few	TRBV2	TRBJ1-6	CASRGARNNSPLHF	TGTGCCAGCAGGGGGGCGAGGAATAATTCACCCCTCCACTTT
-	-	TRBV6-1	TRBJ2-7	CASIQTYEQYF	TGTGCCAGCATCCAGACGTACGAGCAGTACTTC
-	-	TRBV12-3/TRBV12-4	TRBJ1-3	CASALYTIYF	TGTGCCAGCGCTCTTTACACCATATATTTT
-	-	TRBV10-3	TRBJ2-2	CAISETISGAGANTGELFF	TGTGCCATCAGTGAGACAATCTCAGGGGCAGGGGCTAACACCGGGGAGCTGTTTTTT
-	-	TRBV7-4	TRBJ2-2	CASRTRTGGTGRSFF	TGTGCCAGCAGGACAAGGACTGGTGGCACTGGGAGATCGTTTTTT
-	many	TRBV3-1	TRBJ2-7	CASSQDRRGSSYEQYF	TGTGCCAGCAGCCAAGATAGACGGGGGAGTTCCTACGAGCAGTACTTC
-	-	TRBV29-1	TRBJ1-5	CSAIGGSSNQPQHF	TGCAGCGCCATCGGGGGCTCTAGCAATCAGCCCCAGCATTTT
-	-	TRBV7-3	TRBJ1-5	CASSLDNRGGPF	TGTGCCAGCAGCTTAGACAATCGCGGGGGGCCTTTT
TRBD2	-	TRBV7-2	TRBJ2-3	CASSASGRGGTPTQYF	TGTGCCAGCAGCGCTTCCGGGAGGGGGGGCACACCCACGCAGTATTTT
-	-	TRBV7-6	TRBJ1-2	CASSLALAEQDYTF	TGTGCCAGCAGCTTAGCGCTTGCAGAGCAGGACTACACCTTC
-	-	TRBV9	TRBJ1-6	CASSSRGALNYEHF	TGTGCCAGCAGTTCCCGCGGTGCACTTAACTACGAGCACTTT
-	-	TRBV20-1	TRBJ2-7	CSASPGRSYEQYF	TGCAGTGCTAGTCCGGGGAGATCCTACGAGCAGTACTTC
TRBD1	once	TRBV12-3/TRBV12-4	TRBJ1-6	CASNHSTGRNSPLHF	TGTGCCAGCAATCATTCGACAGGGAGGAATTCACCCCTCCACTTT
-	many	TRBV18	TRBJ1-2	CASSPNEGVYGYTF	TGTGCCAGCTCACCGAACGAAGGGGTCTATGGCTACACCTTC
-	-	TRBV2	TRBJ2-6	CASSEQGPF	TGTGCCAGCAGTGAACAGGGGCCATTC